These T cell receptor beta chains were read from a single sample in a study of T-cell memory formation after mild COVID-19. TCRdb processed the 5' RACE reads anew with MiXCR; each CDR3 protein has one entry. There are about 500,000 distinct CDR3 sequences in the sample; around 21% occur only once, and around 13% lies in the top ten. Sequencing used PBMCs or a T cell subset sorted from them (not recorded which). These receptors came from an adult woman who had mild COVID-19 (a few samples of this study predate the infection). Cell type and time point are not known. The CDR3 runs from the conserved cysteine through the conserved F or W. D genes are given only for firm matches. The size of a clone is reported for some rows only, either as once, few or many, or as a class for expanded clones.

size,D,J,V,CDR3,DNA
few,-,TRBJ2-1,TRBV5-4,CASSSPGLWQFF,TGTGCCAGCAGCTCACCGGGACTGTGGCAGTTCTTC
once,TRBD2,TRBJ2-3,TRBV6-5,CASSRASGGTDTQYF,TGTGCCAGCAGTAGGGCTAGCGGAGGCACAGATACGCAGTATTTT
-,TRBD2,TRBJ2-1,TRBV4-2,CASSQGGTSLYNEQFF,TGTGCCAGCAGCCAAGGAGGGACTAGCCTATACAATGAGCAGTTCTTC
few,TRBD1,TRBJ1-5,TRBV5-1,CASSLFPPGTGGINQPQHF,TGCGCCAGCAGCTTGTTCCCTCCCGGGACAGGGGGGATCAATCAGCCCCAGCATTTT
-,TRBD1,TRBJ2-7,TRBV18,CASSDRGATYEQYF,TGTGCCAGCTCGGACAGGGGTGCGACCTACGAGCAGTACTTC
many,-,TRBJ2-2,TRBV7-2,CASSLALTVAGELFF,TGTGCCAGCAGCTTAGCGCTGACAGTTGCCGGGGAGCTGTTTTTT
-,TRBD2,TRBJ2-5,TRBV6-5,CASSSPLAGLYF,TGTGCCAGCAGTTCCCCACTAGCGGGGTTATACTTC
few,TRBD2,TRBJ2-5,TRBV7-3,CASSLSGRAQPETQYF,TGTGCCAGCAGCTTGAGCGGGAGGGCCCAACCAGAGACCCAGTACTTC
-,-,TRBJ2-1,TRBV2,CARSRLAGVYEQFF,TGTGCCAGGAGCAGGCTAGCTGGGGTCTATGAGCAGTTCTTC
many,TRBD1,TRBJ2-4,TRBV5-1,CASSLDRGYIQYF,TGCGCCAGCAGCTTGGACAGGGGTTACATTCAGTACTTC
few,-,TRBJ2-7,TRBV12-3/TRBV12-4,CASKIAGRNYEQYF,TGTGCCAGCAAAATCGCGGGACGGAACTACGAGCAGTACTTC
few,-,TRBJ1-6,TRBV7-3,CASSTNTGPNSPLHF,TGTGCCAGCAGCACCAACACAGGGCCTAATTCACCCCTCCACTTT
-,TRBD1,TRBJ1-1,TRBV7-8,CASSLVPGQANTEAFF,TGTGCCAGCAGCTTAGTACCGGGACAGGCGAACACTGAAGCTTTCTTT
few,-,TRBJ1-2,TRBV5-4,CASYGQGRNGYTF,TGTGCCAGCTATGGGCAGGGGAGGAATGGCTACACCTTC
-,TRBD2,TRBJ2-1,TRBV29-1,CSVGLAGVRNEQFF,TGCAGCGTGGGGCTAGCGGGAGTTAGAAATGAGCAGTTCTTC
-,-,TRBJ1-5,TRBV7-9,CASSLSVGRSSNQPQHF,TGTGCCAGCAGCCTAAGCGTGGGGAGAAGTAGCAATCAGCCCCAGCATTTT
many,-,TRBJ2-3,TRBV7-2,CASSQQGSAVPDTQYF,TGTGCCAGCAGCCAGCAGGGCTCAGCGGTCCCAGATACGCAGTATTTT
few,-,TRBJ1-5,TRBV3-1,CASSRGAGNQPQHF,TGTGCCAGCAGCCGGGGCGCGGGCAATCAGCCCCAGCATTTT